What follows are 3 T cell receptor beta chains derived from one specimen sequenced in a study of T cell responses to AZD1222 COVID-19 vaccine. Using immunoSEQ multiplex PCR, the repertoire was profiled, and TCRdb retains in-frame clones only, with some absent. The sample consists of about 140,000 clones, more than 85% of them appearing once. Here the sequenced sample was peripheral blood, taken on day 0 of AZD1222 vaccination. The receptor source for this set is an adult in good health.

The chain has TRBV28 and TRBJ2-7; D unclear. V lost 6 bases to trimming and J lost 4 bases, with 10 bases between them. The CDR3 loop spans 12 amino acids. Germline V gene data show CDR1 as MDHEN and CDR2 as SYDVKM. Here the CDR3 reads CASSLQFYEQYF. CDR3 DNA: TGTGCCAGCAGCCTACAATTTTACGAGCAGTACTTC.

The CDR3 protein is CASSFGSPGPITGELFF. CDR3 bases: TGCGCCAGCAGCTTCGGGAGCCCCGGGCCCATAACCGGGGAGCTGTTTTTT. This sequence joins TRBV5-1 and TRBJ2-2; tentative D call: TRBD2 (6 bases). Germline CDR1 reads SGHRS; CDR2 reads YFSETQ. Trimming stripped 2 bases from V and 5 bases from J, with 19 bases between. CDR3 length: 17 residues.

The genes are TRBV5-4 and TRBJ1-1; D is unclear. The V gene lost 1 base and the J gene lost 1 base, with 5 bases spanning the gap. This CDR3 spans 13 amino acids. In germline, CDR1 is SGHNT, CDR2 YYREEE (reference sequence). The CDR3 DNA reads as TGTGCCAGCAGCTTGTATCCGAACACTGAAGCTTTCTTT. Protein: CASSLYPNTEAFF. The full variable domain, with the rest looked up from reference TRBV5-4 and TRBJ1-1, is ETGVTQSPTHLIKTRGQQVTLRCSSQSGHNTVSWYQQALGQGPQFIFQYYREEENGRGNFPPRFSGLQFPNYSSELNVNALELDDSALYLCASSLYPNTEAFFGQGTRLTVV.